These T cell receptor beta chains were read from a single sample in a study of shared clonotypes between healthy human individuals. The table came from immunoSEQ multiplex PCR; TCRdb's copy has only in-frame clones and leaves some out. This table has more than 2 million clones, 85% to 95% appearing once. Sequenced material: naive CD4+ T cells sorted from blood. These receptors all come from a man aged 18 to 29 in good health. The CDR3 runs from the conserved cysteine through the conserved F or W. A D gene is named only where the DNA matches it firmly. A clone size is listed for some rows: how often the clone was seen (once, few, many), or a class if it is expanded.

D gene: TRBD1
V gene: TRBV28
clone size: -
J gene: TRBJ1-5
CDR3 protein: CATQRGDRNQPQHF
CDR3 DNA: TGTGCCACCCAGAGGGGGGACAGAAATCAGCCCCAGCATTTT

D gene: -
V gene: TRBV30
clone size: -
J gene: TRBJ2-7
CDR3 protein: CAWRVNSYEQYF
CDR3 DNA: TGTGCCTGGAGGGTCAACTCCTACGAGCAGTACTTC

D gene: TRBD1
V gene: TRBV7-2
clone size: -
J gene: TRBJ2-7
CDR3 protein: CASSLVQGVYEQYF
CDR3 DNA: TGTGCCAGCAGCTTAGTCCAGGGGGTGTACGAGCAGTACTTC

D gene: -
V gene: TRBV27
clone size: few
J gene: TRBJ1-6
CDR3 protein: CASSYTGGNSPLHF
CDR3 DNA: TGTGCCAGCAGTTATACAGGTGGTAATTCACCCCTCCACTTT

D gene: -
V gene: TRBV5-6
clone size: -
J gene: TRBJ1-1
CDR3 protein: CASSLRGRYTEAFF
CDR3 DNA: TGTGCCAGCAGCTTGAGGGGACGTTACACTGAAGCTTTCTTT

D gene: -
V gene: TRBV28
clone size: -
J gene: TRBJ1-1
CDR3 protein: CASSSDSPGWGTEAFF
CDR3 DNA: TGTGCCAGCAGTTCAGACAGCCCGGGCTGGGGCACTGAAGCTTTCTTT

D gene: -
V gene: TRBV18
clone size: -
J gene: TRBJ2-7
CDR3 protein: CASSRDRFYEQYF
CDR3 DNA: TGTGCCAGCTCGCGGGACAGATTTTACGAGCAGTACTTC

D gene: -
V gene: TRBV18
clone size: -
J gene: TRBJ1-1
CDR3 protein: CASSPTLNTEAFF
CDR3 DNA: TGTGCCAGCTCACCAACGTTGAACACTGAAGCTTTCTTT

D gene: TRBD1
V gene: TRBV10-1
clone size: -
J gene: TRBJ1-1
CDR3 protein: CASSETGDLNTEAFF
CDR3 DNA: TGCGCCAGCAGTGAAACAGGGGACCTGAACACTGAAGCTTTCTTT

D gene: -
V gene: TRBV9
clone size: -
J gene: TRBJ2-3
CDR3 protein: CASSAVGHVGTDTQYF
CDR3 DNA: TGTGCCAGCAGCGCAGTGGGACATGTTGGCACAGATACGCAGTATTTT

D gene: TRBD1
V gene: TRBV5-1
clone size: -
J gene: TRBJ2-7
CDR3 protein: CASSTLPQGETYEQYF
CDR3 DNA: TGCGCCAGCAGCACCCTCCCCCAGGGGGAAACCTACGAGCAGTACTTC

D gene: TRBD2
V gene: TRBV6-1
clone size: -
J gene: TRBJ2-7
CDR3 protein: CASSESGDSYEQYF
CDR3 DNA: TGTGCCAGCAGTGAAAGCGGGGACTCCTACGAGCAGTACTTC

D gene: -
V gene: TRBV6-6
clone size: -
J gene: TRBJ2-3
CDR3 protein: CASVERYTDTQYF
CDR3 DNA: TGTGCCAGTGTCGAGAGGTACACAGATACGCAGTATTTT

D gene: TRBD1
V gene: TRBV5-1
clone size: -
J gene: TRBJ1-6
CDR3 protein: CASSWGRDSYNSPLHF
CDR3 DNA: TGCGCCAGCAGCTGGGGCCGGGACAGCTATAATTCACCCCTCCACTTT

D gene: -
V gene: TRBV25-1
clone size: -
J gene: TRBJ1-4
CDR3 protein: CASRRRINEKLFF
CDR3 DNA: TGTGCCAGCAGACGACGGATTAATGAAAAACTGTTTTTT

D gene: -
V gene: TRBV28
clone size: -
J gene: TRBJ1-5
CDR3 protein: CASSPLDSASNNQPQHF
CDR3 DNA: TGTGCCAGCAGTCCCCTGGACAGCGCGAGTAACAATCAGCCCCAGCATTTT

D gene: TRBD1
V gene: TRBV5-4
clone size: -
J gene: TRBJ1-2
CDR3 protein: CASSLGSGGNYGYTF
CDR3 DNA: TGTGCCAGCAGCTTGGGTTCAGGGGGTAACTATGGCTACACCTTC

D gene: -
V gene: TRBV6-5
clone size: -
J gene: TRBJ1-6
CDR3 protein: CASSYSSGNSPLHF
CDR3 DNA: TGTGCCAGCAGTTACTCTTCGGGTAATTCACCCCTCCACTTT

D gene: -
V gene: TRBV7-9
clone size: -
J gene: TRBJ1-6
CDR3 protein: CASSLGGRSPLHF
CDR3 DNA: TGTGCCAGCAGCTTGGGGGGTAGGTCACCCCTCCACTTT

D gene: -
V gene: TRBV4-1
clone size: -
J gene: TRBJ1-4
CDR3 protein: CASSQGGWTWPNEKLFF
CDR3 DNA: TGCGCCAGCAGCCAAGGTGGTTGGACCTGGCCGAATGAAAAACTGTTTTTT

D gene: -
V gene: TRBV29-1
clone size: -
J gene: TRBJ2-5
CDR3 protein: CSVEVETQYF
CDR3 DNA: TGCAGCGTTGAGGTGGAGACCCAGTACTTC

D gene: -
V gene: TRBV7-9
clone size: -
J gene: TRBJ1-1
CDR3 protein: CASSPSVGGTEAFF
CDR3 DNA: TGTGCCAGCAGCCCCTCTGTGGGGGGCACTGAAGCTTTCTTT

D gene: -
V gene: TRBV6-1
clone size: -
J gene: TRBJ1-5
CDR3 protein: CATRVGRERGQPQHF
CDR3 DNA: TGTGCCACCCGGGTGGGCAGGGAAAGGGGTCAGCCCCAGCATTTT

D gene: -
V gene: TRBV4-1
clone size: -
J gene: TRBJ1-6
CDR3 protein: CASRRIQGLRSPLHF
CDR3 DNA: TGCGCCAGCAGAAGAATTCAGGGTCTCAGGTCACCCCTCCACTTT

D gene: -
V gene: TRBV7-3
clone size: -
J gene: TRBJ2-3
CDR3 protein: CASSLGLLGGDTQYF
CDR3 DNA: TGTGCCAGCAGCTTAGGCCTCCTTGGGGGAGATACGCAGTATTTT

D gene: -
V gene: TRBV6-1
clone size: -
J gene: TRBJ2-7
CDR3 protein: CASSEEGSNNWWGLVSNEQYF
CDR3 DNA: TGTGCCAGCAGTGAAGAGGGCAGCAATAATTGGTGGGGTTTAGTCTCCAATGAGCAGTACTTC

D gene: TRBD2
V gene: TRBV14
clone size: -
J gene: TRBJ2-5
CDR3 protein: CASSQRTSGSLRSRETQYF
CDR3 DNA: TGTGCCAGCAGCCAAAGGACTAGCGGGAGCCTTCGGTCGAGAGAGACCCAGTACTTC

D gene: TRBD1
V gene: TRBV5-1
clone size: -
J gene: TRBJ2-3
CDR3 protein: CASSLPGQGDDTQYF
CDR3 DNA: TGCGCCAGCAGCTTACCGGGACAGGGCGATGATACGCAGTATTTT

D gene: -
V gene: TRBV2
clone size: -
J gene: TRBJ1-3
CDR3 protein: CASSEQGSGNTIYF
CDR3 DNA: TGTGCCAGCAGTGAACAGGGGAGTGGAAACACCATATATTTT

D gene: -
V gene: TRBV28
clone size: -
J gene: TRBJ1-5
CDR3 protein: CASSLGTLQPQHF
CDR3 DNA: TGTGCCAGCAGTTTGGGGACCCTTCAGCCCCAGCATTTT

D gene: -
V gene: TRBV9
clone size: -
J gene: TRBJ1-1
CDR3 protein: CASSAVQGIGPEAFF
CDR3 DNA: TGTGCCAGCAGCGCCGTCCAGGGGATTGGGCCTGAAGCTTTCTTT

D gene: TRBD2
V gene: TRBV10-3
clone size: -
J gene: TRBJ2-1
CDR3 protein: CAISEALAGVVNEQFF
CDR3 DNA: TGTGCCATCAGTGAGGCCCTAGCGGGAGTGGTTAATGAGCAGTTCTTC

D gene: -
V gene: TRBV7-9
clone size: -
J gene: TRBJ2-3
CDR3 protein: CASSPTDTQYF
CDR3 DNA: TGTGCCAGCAGTCCAACAGATACGCAGTATTTT

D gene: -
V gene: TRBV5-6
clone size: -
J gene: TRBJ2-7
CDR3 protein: CASSLRATRGPGEQYF
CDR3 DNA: TGTGCCAGCAGCTTGCGGGCGACTAGGGGACCGGGGGAGCAGTACTTC

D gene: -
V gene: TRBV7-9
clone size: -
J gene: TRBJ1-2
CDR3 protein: CASSLSQGQKGYTF
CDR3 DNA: TGTGCCAGCAGCTTAAGCCAGGGACAAAAGGGCTACACCTTC

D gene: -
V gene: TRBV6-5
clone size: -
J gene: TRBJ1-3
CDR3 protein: CASKQGRSGNTIYF
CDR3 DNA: TGTGCCAGCAAACAGGGAAGGTCTGGAAACACCATATATTTT